The present entry profiles one T cell receptor (beta chain) with its context. What it binds is not known. TCRdb re-called the 5' RACE reads through MiXCR, storing one row per CDR3 protein. The table shows approximately 350,000 distinct CDR3 sequences, with 10% to 15% occurring only once. This sample was included in a study of identical twins. V trimming: 5 bases; J trimming: 2 bases; junction bases outside the gene matches: 7. From germline, CDR1 is SGHVS and CDR2 FQNEAQ. The CDR3 has 16 amino acids. Findings of the study overall: Abundant beta clonotypes from cord blood bore fewer insertions; memory repertoires lacked this pattern. Zero-insertion analyses might be partly confounded by invariant T cells like MAIT and iNKT. Cross-sectional statistical analysis, not tracking of the same donors, underpinned the conclusions.

This same sample was also part of a study on yellow fever vaccine responses in identical twins. That source notes: Twins reportedly showed a vaccine T cell response that seemed partly convergent and partly personalized.

This chain joins TRBV7-8 and TRBJ2-3, with 10 bases fitting TRBD2. The origin of this receptor is a woman aged 18 to 35 in good health. Sequenced material: CD8+ T cells sorted from blood. The CDR3 spells CASSPRTSGNTDTQYF. Here the CDR3 DNA reads TGTGCCAGCAGCCCCCGGACTAGCGGTAACACAGATACGCAGTATTTT.